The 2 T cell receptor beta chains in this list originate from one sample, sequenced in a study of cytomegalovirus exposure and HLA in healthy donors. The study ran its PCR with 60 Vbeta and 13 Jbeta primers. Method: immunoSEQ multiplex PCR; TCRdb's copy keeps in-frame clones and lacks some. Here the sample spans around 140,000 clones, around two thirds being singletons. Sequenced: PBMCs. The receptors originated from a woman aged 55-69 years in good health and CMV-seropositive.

The CDR3 is CASRTGGASGANVLTF. The CDR3 region has the DNA TGTGCCAGCAGAACAGGGGGCGCTTCTGGGGCCAACGTCCTGACTTTC. The chain has TRBV28 and TRBJ2-6; 9 nucleotides align to TRBD1. This CDR3 has 16 residues. Germline V CDR1 and CDR2: MDHEN, SYDVKM. V shed 6 bases, J shed 1 base, and the junction held 4 bases outside the gene matches.

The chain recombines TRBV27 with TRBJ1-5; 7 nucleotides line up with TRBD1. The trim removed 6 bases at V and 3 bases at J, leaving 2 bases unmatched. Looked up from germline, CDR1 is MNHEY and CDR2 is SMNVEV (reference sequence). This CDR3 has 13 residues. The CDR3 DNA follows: TGTGCCAGCAGAGACAGGGTCAATCAGCCCCAGCATTTT. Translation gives CASRDRVNQPQHF.